The 12 T cell receptor beta chains in this list originate from one sample, sequenced in a study of human T cells and chemical hapten exposure. Specified time point: patch test 1, 2 weeks after DPC sensitization. Treatment here: therapeutic diphenylcyclopropenone sensitization with weekly scalp DPC. TCRdb re-called the RACE reads through MiXCR, storing one row per CDR3 protein. The table shows tens of thousands of distinct CDR3 sequences, with 9.3% occurring only once. The material was whole blood, obtained in connection with sensitization to the hapten diphenylcyclopropenone (DPC). These receptor sequences come from a woman between 40 and 55 years old with alopecia areata. Some clones in this sample may be carry-over from other donors' samples.

Ten or more counts support this clonotype. The rearrangement joins TRBV3-1 to TRBJ2-6, with a possible D match to TRBD2 (5 bases). This CDR3 has 16 residues. Trimming removed 2 bases at V and 2 bases at J, with 10 bases between. Germline CDR1 LGHDT, CDR2 YNNKEL (reference sequence). The CDR3 here is CASSQPTRPGANVLTF. The CDR3 nucleotides are TGTGCCAGCAGCCAACCTACTAGGCCTGGGGCCAACGTCCTGACTTTC. Using reference TRBV3-1 and TRBJ2-6 for the parts outside the CDR3, the full variable domain is DTAVSQTPKYLVTQMGNDKSIKCEQNLGHDTMYWYKQDSKKFLKIMFSYNNKELIINETVPNRFSPKSPDKAHLNLHINSLELGDSAVYFCASSQPTRPGANVLTFGAGSRLTVL.

This clonotype was observed at least ten times. The J gene is TRBJ2-7, the V gene TRBV19, with a tentative D call TRBD1 (6 bases). V was shortened by 6 bases and J by 7 bases, with 19 bases between the two germline ends. CDR1 and CDR2 from the germline V gene are LNHDA and SQIVND (reference sequence). The CDR3 runs 14 residues. The CDR3 loop is CASSRDRSTDEQYF. The CDR3 region has the DNA TGTGCCAGTAGCCGTGACAGGTCCACGGATGAGCAGTACTTC.

In its sample, this clonotype was seen a few times. The rearrangement uses TRBV12-3 or TRBV12-4 and TRBJ2-3, with 10 nucleotides matching TRBD1. The CDR3 runs 15 residues. The ends lost 6 bases at V and 2 bases at J; junction bases unmatched: 5. The DNA of the CDR3 is TGTGCCAGCAGGGTGACAGGGGGCTTCACAGATACGCAGTATTTT. This codes for CASRVTGGFTDTQYF.

This clonotype occurred many times. The chain links TRBV20-1 to TRBJ2-5; possibly TRBD1 for D (5 bases). The CDR3 is 12 residues long. V dropped 1 base and J dropped 5 bases, with 8 bases sitting between them. The germline gives CDR1 DFQATT, CDR2 SNEGSKA (reference sequence). The CDR3 region has the DNA TGCAGTGCTAGAGGCAGGGTTGAGACCCAGTACTTC. Translating it yields CSARGRVETQYF.

This clonotype was counted at least ten times. The rearrangement uses TRBV5-1 and TRBJ2-1, with D unresolved. The CDR3 contains 12 residues. V was pared by 2 bases and J by 4 bases, with 4 bases between. Per germline, CDR1 SGHRS and CDR2 YFSETQ. As DNA, the CDR3 is TGCGCCAGCAGCTTACAGTACAATGAGCAGTTCTTC. Translating it yields CASSLQYNEQFF.

This clonotype was seen repeatedly, ten times or more. This chain connects TRBV29-1 to TRBJ2-3; no clear D. The germline V and J ends were trimmed by 0 bases and 2 bases, with 9 bases remaining between them. This CDR3 contains 14 residues. Germline-derived CDR1 and CDR2 are SQVTM and ANQGSEA. The CDR3 here is CSVEDQGFTDTQYF. The DNA for the CDR3 is TGCAGCGTTGAAGATCAAGGATTCACAGATACGCAGTATTTT.

This clonotype was found many times. V and J are TRBV5-1 and TRBJ2-7; D perhaps matches TRBD1 (6 bases). Germline CDR1 SGHRS, CDR2 YFSETQ. This CDR3 has 14 residues. Between the trimmed V and J ends, which lost 2 bases and 2 bases, there was a span of 11 bases. CDR3 residues: CASSFGQPTYEQYF. The DNA for the CDR3 is TGCGCCAGCAGCTTTGGACAGCCTACCTACGAGCAGTACTTC.

This clonotype was counted only a few times. This chain links TRBV7-2 with TRBJ2-3, with 9 bases identical to TRBD2. The CDR3 totals 18 residues. Germline V gives CDR1 SGHTA, CDR2 FQGNSA. Losses at the gene ends were 5 bases for V and 2 bases for J; bases not matched to a gene: 14. CDR3 sequence reads: CASSPPSGGPPTTDTQYF. The DNA for the CDR3 is TGTGCCAGCAGCCCCCCAAGCGGGGGGCCCCCAACCACAGATACGCAGTATTTT.

V is TRBV4-1 and J is TRBJ1-2; the D gene is possibly TRBD1 (5 bases). Trimming pared 2 bases from V and 1 base from J, leaving 11 bases between. CDR1 and CDR2 (germline): MGHRA, YSYEKL. The length of the CDR3 is 15 residues. CDR3 coding DNA: TGCGCCAGCAGCCAATCTGAGACAGTTAACTATGGCTACACCTTC. Its translation: CASSQSETVNYGYTF.

In this sample, this clonotype turned up a few times. V gene TRBV19 combines with J gene TRBJ1-4, with 7 positions matching TRBD1. The germline V gene encodes CDR1 LNHDA and CDR2 SQIVND (reference sequence). This CDR3 contains 13 residues. The ends lost 5 bases at V and 8 bases at J; junction bases unmatched: 5. The CDR3 coding sequence is TGTGCCAGTAGTCGGGACAGAGGCGAAAAACTGTTTTTT. This encodes CASSRDRGEKLFF.

This clonotype was detected ten times or more. This chain uses TRBV20-1 with TRBJ2-6; TRBD1 matches 9 bases. The trim removed 6 bases at V and 1 base at J, leaving 7 bases unmatched. Germline V CDR1 and CDR2: DFQATT, SNEGSKA (reference sequence). The CDR3 runs 16 residues. CDR3 DNA sequence: TGCAGTGCGGGGGACAGGGCAATGTCTGGGGCCAACGTCCTGACTTTC. Its translation is CSAGDRAMSGANVLTF.

The sample holds a few counts of this clonotype. The chain combines TRBV6-2 or TRBV6-3 with TRBJ1-1; D gene unclear. The V gene lost 2 bases and the J gene lost 2 bases, with 3 bases spanning the gap. The CDR3 has 12 amino acids. In germline, CDR1 is MNHEY, CDR2 SVGEGT. The CDR3 protein is CASSYTNTEAFF. CDR3 DNA: TGTGCCAGCAGTTACACTAACACTGAAGCTTTCTTT.